Sequencing of this T cell receptor (beta chain) was carried out in a study of blood T cell repertoires in COVID-19. Here immunoSEQ multiplex PCR was the method, and the copy in TCRdb shows in-frame clones only, minus some. Of 490,000 or so clones in the sample, about nine tenths were seen once. This receptor was identified in a woman in her fifties or sixties who had recovered from COVID-19. The sequencing input was PBMCs or T cells enriched from blood (not recorded which).

CDR3 in DNA: TGTGCCAGCACTACTACGACAGGGGGCGATGGCTACACCTTC. This gives the protein CASTTTTGGDGYTF. This chain uses TRBV2 with TRBJ1-2; 10 bases map to TRBD1. CDR1 and CDR2 (germline): SNHLY, FYNNEI. V trimming: 7 bases; J trimming: 6 bases; junction bases outside the gene matches: 8. This CDR3 is built from 14 residues.